This passage covers 19 T cell receptor beta chains from one sample sequenced in a study of blood T cell repertoires in COVID-19. Libraries were prepared by immunoSEQ multiplex PCR; TCRdb keeps only in-frame clonotypes and omits some of them. The table has 250,000 or so clones, around 84% seen once; the top ten hold less than 5%. Sequences were obtained from peripheral blood. The receptors originated from a man aged 60 to 69 with acute or convalescent COVID-19.

This clone appeared a few times. The rearrangement joins TRBV5-6 to TRBJ2-7; TRBD2 matches at 9 bases. V lost 3 bases and J lost 5; bases outside the gene matches: 15. The CDR3 is 17 amino acids. Germline CDR1 and CDR2: SGHDT and YYEEEE. Written as DNA, the CDR3 is TGTGCCAGCAGCTCCTCCGAATTAGCGGGAGCTGCAAACGAGCAGTACTTC. Residues: CASSSSELAGAANEQYF.

CDR3 amino acids: CASSSRLGRSYNEQFF. DNA of the CDR3: TGTGCCAGCAGCTCACGACTAGGGCGTTCCTACAATGAGCAGTTCTTC. V and J are TRBV7-6 and TRBJ2-1, with D possibly TRBD2 on 6 matching bases. V shed 4 bases and J shed 1 base, with 14 bases lying between them. The CDR3 totals 16 residues. The germline V gene has CDR1 SGHVS and CDR2 FNYEAQ.

This sequence joins TRBV6-5 and TRBJ1-2; 9 bases fit TRBD1. J gave up 7 bases and V 10 bases, and 13 bases lay outside the gene matches. There are 14 residues in the CDR3. The germline V gene has CDR1 MNHEY and CDR2 SVGAGI. This chain's CDR3 is CAIQNRGPLFGYTF. The CDR3, as DNA: TGTGCCATCCAAAACAGGGGGCCATTATTTGGCTACACCTTC.

This clone was detected once. Within the sample, other DNA sequences also encode this same CDR3. The chain combines TRBV5-1 with TRBJ1-2; TRBD1 matches at 9 bases. There are 14 residues in the CDR3. From germline, CDR1 is SGHRS and CDR2 YFSETQ. Losses at the gene ends were 3 bases for V and 2 bases for J; bases not matched to a gene: 2. CDR3 region: CASSSGQGNYGYTF. CDR3 sequence (DNA): TGCGCCAGCAGCTCGGGACAGGGAAACTATGGCTACACCTTC.

V is TRBV29-1 and J is TRBJ1-6; D is undetermined. This CDR3 comprises 14 residues. Between the trimmed V and J ends, which lost 6 bases and 0 bases, there was a span of 9 bases. Germline CDR1 is SQVTM and CDR2 is ANQGSEA. CDR3 protein: CSVRVSSYNSPLHF. Written as DNA, the CDR3 is TGCAGCGTGAGGGTTAGCTCCTATAATTCACCCCTCCACTTT.

The chain is built from TRBV6-1 and TRBJ2-3, with 7 bases lining up with TRBD2. Germline lookup yields CDR1 MNHNS and CDR2 SASEGT. The CDR3 extends over 16 amino acids. The V segment lost 4 bases and the J segment 5 bases; nucleotides outside the gene matches: 12. Written as DNA, the CDR3 is TGTGCCAGCAGTGGGGTGCCCCCGGGAGGAGGAGATACGCAGTATTTT. Translating gives CASSGVPPGGGDTQYF.

CDR3 sequence: CASREILAGAYNEQFF. CDR3 nucleotides: TGCGCCAGCAGGGAGATTCTAGCGGGAGCCTACAATGAGCAGTTCTTC. The chain combines TRBV10-2 with TRBJ2-1, with TRBD2 matching over 10 bases. The CDR3 covers 16 residues. With V trimmed by 6 bases and J by 2 bases, 7 bases remained unmatched. From germline, CDR1 is WSHSY and CDR2 SAAADI.

The chain combines TRBV28 with TRBJ2-1; D ambiguous. This CDR3 spans 15 amino acids. From germline, CDR1 is MDHEN and CDR2 SYDVKM. V gave up 6 bases and J gave up 6 bases, with 18 bases separating them. As DNA, the CDR3 is TGTGCCAGCAGCCTTAACCCCACAAGAATCAATGAGCAGTTCTTC. As protein: CASSLNPTRINEQFF.

CDR3 sequence: CASSMAGQGLNTGELFF. Here the CDR3 DNA reads TGTGCCAGTAGTATGGCGGGACAGGGGTTGAATACCGGGGAGCTGTTTTTT. This chain uses TRBV19 with TRBJ2-2, with 10 bases identical to TRBD1. The length of the CDR3 is 17 residues. The V and J ends lost 3 bases and 5 bases, in that order; junction bases with no gene match: 9. Germline CDR1 reads LNHDA; CDR2 reads SQIVND (reference sequence).

The chain couples TRBV7-8 to TRBJ1-3, with D possibly matching TRBD1 (6 bases). Germline values: CDR1 SGHVS, CDR2 FQNEAQ. The CDR3 runs 15 residues. V was cut by 3 bases and J by 4 bases, with 13 bases left in between. The CDR3 nucleotides read TGTGCCAGCAGCTTCGGTACAGGGTGGGGAAACACCATATATTTT. Amino acid sequence: CASSFGTGWGNTIYF. The full variable domain, rest sourced from reference TRBV7-8 and TRBJ1-3, is GAGVSQSPRYKVAKRGQDVALRCDPISGHVSLFWYQQALGQGPEFLTYFQNEAQLDKSGLPSDRFFAERPEGSVSTLKIQRTQQEDSAVYLCASSFGTGWGNTIYFGEGSWLTVV.

This chain links TRBV19 with TRBJ2-3; D might be TRBD2 (5 bases). The CDR3 is made up of 16 amino acids. The germline V and J ends were trimmed by 7 bases and 1 base, with 18 bases remaining between them. Germline CDR1 reads LNHDA; CDR2 reads SQIVND (reference sequence). The CDR3 DNA is TGTGCCAGTACTAATAGGTTGGGAGTGGGCACAGATACGCAGTATTTT. Translating it yields CASTNRLGVGTDTQYF.

The chain recombines TRBV3-1 (or the pseudogene TRBV3-2) with TRBJ2-2, with a weak D call TRBD1 (6 bases). V dropped 4 bases and J dropped 4 bases, with 10 bases sitting between them. Germline CDR1 is LGHDT and CDR2 is YNNKEL (reference sequence). This CDR3 contains 14 residues. CDR3 sequence reads: CASSLQGRTGELFF. CDR3 nucleotides: TGTGCCAGCAGCCTACAGGGCCGCACCGGGGAGCTGTTTTTT.

Only a few counts were recorded for this clone. This chain joins TRBV7-2 and TRBJ2-1; 9 nucleotides line up with TRBD1. The CDR3 covers 15 residues. Trimming removed 3 bases from V and 5 bases from J; junction bases left unmatched: 5. The germline gives CDR1 SGHTA, CDR2 FQGNSA. The CDR3 protein is CASSLRQGVDNEQFF. The CDR3 coding sequence is TGTGCCAGCAGCTTGCGACAGGGGGTGGACAATGAGCAGTTCTTC.

This chain joins TRBV6-6 and TRBJ1-2, with 11 bases matching TRBD1. The ends lost 8 bases at V and 8 bases at J; junction bases unmatched: 10. Germline CDR1 reads MNHNY; CDR2 reads SVGAGI (reference sequence). The CDR3 is made up of 14 amino acids. The CDR3 here is CASRHWDRGRGYTF. The DNA for the CDR3 is TGTGCCAGCCGACACTGGGACAGGGGGAGAGGCTACACCTTC.

The chain employs TRBV9 and TRBJ1-1; tentatively, D is TRBD1 (6 bases). CDR3 size: 14 residues. The V end was cut by 4 bases, the J end by 0 bases, with 10 bases between. CDR1 and CDR2 (germline): SGDLS, YYNGEE. CDR3 in DNA: TGTGCCAGCAGCCGGGGGGCCTTGAACACTGAAGCTTTCTTT. Amino acid sequence: CASSRGALNTEAFF.

This chain joins TRBV19 and TRBJ2-1; perhaps TRBD1 as D (6 bases). V dropped 9 bases and J dropped 7 bases, with 25 bases sitting between them. Germline lookup yields CDR1 LNHDA and CDR2 SQIVND (reference sequence). CDR3 length equals 16 residues. CDR3 coding DNA: TGTGCCAGCCTAGGGGGAGAGGCAAATCGCGAGAATGAGCAGTTCTTC. This codes for CASLGGEANRENEQFF.

The CDR3 coding sequence is TGTGCCAGTAGTATGGGCCTCGGGACAGGGGATGAAAAACTGTTTTTT. Translating gives CASSMGLGTGDEKLFF. The rearrangement links TRBV19 to TRBJ1-4; 10 nucleotides match TRBD1. V was pared by 3 bases and J by 6 bases, with 7 bases of the junction left unmatched. From germline, CDR1 is LNHDA and CDR2 SQIVND (reference sequence). CDR3 size: 16 residues.

The rearrangement uses TRBV19 and TRBJ1-1; D is possibly TRBD1 (5 bases). Germline V lookup: CDR1 LNHDA, CDR2 SQIVND (reference sequence). CDR3 length equals 14 residues. V lost 0 bases and J 3 bases, leaving 8 bases between the germline ends. CDR3 nucleotides: TGTGCCAGTAGTATAGACGGGGGGTACACTGAAGCTTTCTTT. Encoded protein: CASSIDGGYTEAFF. The entire variable domain, with the rest obtained from reference TRBV19 and TRBJ1-1, is as follows: DGGITQSPKYLFRKEGQNVTLSCEQNLNHDAMYWYRQDPGQGLRLIYYSQIVNDFQKGDIAEGYSVSREKKESFPLTVTSAQKNPTAFYLCASSIDGGYTEAFFGQGTRLTVV.

V gene TRBV6-5 combines with J gene TRBJ2-3, with D tentatively TRBD2 (5 bases). CDR3 size: 14 residues. Trimming took off 4 bases at V and 2 bases at J, with 10 bases between the two ends. Germline V gene data show CDR1 as MNHEY and CDR2 as SVGAGI. DNA of the CDR3: TGTGCCAGCAGTTTCGAGCGGAACACAGATACGCAGTATTTT. Translation gives CASSFERNTDTQYF.